The next 25 T cell receptor beta chains were all read from a single sample in a study of blood T cell repertoires in COVID-19. Data came from immunoSEQ multiplex PCR; TCRdb stores just in-frame clones and leaves some out. This sample has hundreds of thousands of clones, with approximately 90% found just once. The sample taken for sequencing was peripheral blood. These receptors were collected from a man between 18 and 35 years old with COVID-19, enrolled during active disease.

This clone was seen more than once but under ten times. The J gene is TRBJ2-5, the V gene TRBV4-1; 7 nucleotides align to TRBD1. After removal of 0 bases from V and 3 bases from J, the junction contained 7 bases not matched to a gene. CDR1 is MGHRA and CDR2 is YSYEKL in the germline V gene. CDR3 size: 16 residues. For the CDR3, the DNA is TGCGCCAGCAGCCAAGATCGGGCAGGGGGAAAAGAGACCCAGTACTTC. As protein: CASSQDRAGGKETQYF.

Comment on this clone: The junction and the germline gene differ at one end; a read error may be behind it. The chain is built from TRBV7-9 and TRBJ2-1; 12 bases line up with TRBD2. Germline values: CDR1 SEHNR, CDR2 FQNEAQ (reference sequence). The CDR3 length is 17 residues. CDR3 amino acids: CASSLTVTSGRTPDEVF. The CDR3 nucleotides are TGTGCCAGCAGCCTCACCGTGACTAGCGGGAGAACTCCGGATGAGGTCTTC. Looking up the rest from reference TRBV7-9 and TRBJ2-1 gives the full variable domain: DTGVSQNPRHKITKRGQNVTFRCDPISEHNRLYWYRQTLGQGPEFLTYFQNEAQLEKSRLLSDRFSAERPKGSFSTLEIQRTEQGDSAMYLCASSLTVTSGRTPDEVFGPGTRLTVL.

V is TRBV12-3 or TRBV12-4 and J is TRBJ2-3, with no clear D. CDR3 length equals 13 residues. V gave up 2 bases and J gave up 3 bases, with 6 bases separating them. This chain's CDR3 is CASSLPSTDTQYF. The CDR3, as DNA: TGTGCCAGCAGTTTACCGAGTACAGATACGCAGTATTTT.

The chain is built from TRBV7-9 and TRBJ1-3; D not resolved. The CDR3 sequence is 13 residues long. CDR1 and CDR2 (germline): SEHNR, FQNEAQ (reference sequence). The V end was cut by 5 bases, the J end by 2 bases, with 7 bases between. CDR3 residues: CASSPGPGNTIYF. The CDR3 DNA reads TGTGCCAGCAGCCCCGGTCCTGGAAACACCATATATTTT.

This rearrangement joins TRBV19 to TRBJ1-1, with D uncertain. Germline CDR1 LNHDA, CDR2 SQIVND (reference sequence). The CDR3 is 13 amino acids. Between the trimmed V and J ends, which lost 5 bases and 4 bases, there was a span of 11 bases. The CDR3 region has the DNA TGTGCCAGTAGTGCAGGCCACAGCACTGAAGCTTTCTTT. Its protein product is CASSAGHSTEAFF.

The CDR3 region is CASTISGGTSREQYF. CDR3 nucleotides: TGTGCCAGCACCATTAGCGGGGGGACGTCTCGGGAGCAGTACTTC. V usage is TRBV6-5 and J usage is TRBJ2-7, with 10 nucleotides matching TRBD2. Trimming removed 7 bases from V and 7 bases from J; junction bases left unmatched: 13. This CDR3 region has 15 residues. Per the germline V gene, CDR1 is MNHEY and CDR2 is SVGAGI.

The chain combines TRBV4-1 with TRBJ2-7, with D possibly being TRBD2 (6 bases). V lost 0 bases and J 13 bases, leaving 13 bases between the germline ends. The CDR3 loop spans 12 amino acids. Germline loops: CDR1 MGHRA, CDR2 YSYEKL. Here the CDR3 reads CASSQDVPGEYF. The CDR3 coding sequence is TGCGCCAGCAGCCAAGACGTGCCGGGGGAATACTTC.

The V call is TRBV5-8, the J call TRBJ1-3, with D perhaps TRBD1 (6 bases). Germline V gives CDR1 SGHTS, CDR2 YDEGEE. The germline V and J ends were trimmed by 4 bases and 1 base, with 12 bases remaining between them. CDR3 length equals 15 residues. The CDR3: CASSLEQGSGNTIYF. DNA for the CDR3: TGTGCCAGCAGCCTAGAACAGGGTTCTGGAAACACCATATATTTT.

This chain joins TRBV6-1 and TRBJ1-5; D not certain. Germline CDR1 and CDR2: MNHNS and SASEGT. V was pared by 3 bases and J by 0 bases, with 9 bases between. The CDR3 loop spans 15 amino acids. The CDR3 is CASSDGLYSNQPQHF. The CDR3 nucleotides read TGTGCCAGCAGTGACGGACTGTATAGCAATCAGCCCCAGCATTTT.

The genes are TRBV27 and TRBJ1-5; the match to TRBD1 covers 10 bases. CDR1 is MNHEY and CDR2 is SMNVEV in the germline V gene (reference sequence). V trimming: 6 bases; J trimming: 6 bases; junction bases outside the gene matches: 8. The CDR3 is made up of 15 amino acids. CDR3 sequence: CASRPLGTGVQPQHF. As DNA, the CDR3 is TGTGCCAGCAGACCTCTGGGGACAGGGGTTCAGCCCCAGCATTTT.

This clone appeared once. V usage is TRBV6-2 or TRBV6-3 and J usage is TRBJ1-1, with TRBD1 matching 8 bases. V dropped 4 bases and J dropped 1; count of bases not matched to a gene: 5. This CDR3 is 15 amino acids long. CDR1 MNHEY and CDR2 SVGEGT come from the germline V gene. The CDR3 DNA sequence: TGTGCCAGCAGTTCAAACAGGGGGAGGAACACTGAAGCTTTCTTT. Translated, it gives CASSSNRGRNTEAFF.

The chain carries TRBV3-1 (or the pseudogene TRBV3-2) and TRBJ1-1; D perhaps matches TRBD1 (6 bases). Trimming shortened V by 3 bases and J by 4 bases, and 12 bases separated the two germline ends. CDR3 size: 14 residues. Germline-derived CDR1 and CDR2 are LGHDT and YNNKEL (reference sequence). The DNA for the CDR3 is TGTGCCAGCAGCCAGCCGGGACACTCCACTGAAGCTTTCTTT. Translation: CASSQPGHSTEAFF.

V is TRBV6-5 and J is TRBJ2-7, with 8 bases lining up with TRBD1. CDR1 is MNHEY, CDR2 SVGAGI, per germline. The CDR3 is 13 amino acids. V was pared by 7 bases and J by 6 bases, with 8 bases of the junction left unmatched. CDR3 region: CASKSQGAREQYF. CDR3 sequence (DNA): TGTGCCAGCAAGTCGCAGGGGGCGCGCGAGCAGTACTTC.

This clone was seen at least ten times. The chain recombines TRBV5-7 with TRBJ2-7; D possibly corresponds to TRBD1 (5 bases). TRBV5-7 is an ORF; its function is uncertain. The CDR3 runs to 13 residues. V shed 3 bases and J shed 4 bases, with 11 bases lying between them. The CDR3 protein is CASSSNRPYEQYF. In DNA, the CDR3 is TGTGCCAGCAGCTCGAACAGGCCTTACGAGCAGTACTTC.

The chain recombines TRBV6-2 or TRBV6-3 with TRBJ2-2; 9 nucleotides agree with TRBD2. CDR3 length: 16 amino acids. With V trimmed by 5 bases and J by 5 bases, 9 bases remained unmatched. CDR1 and CDR2 (germline): MNHEY, SVGEGT. The DNA of the CDR3 is TGTGCCAGCAGTCGGTCAGCGGGGGGTAGGACCGGGGAGCTGTTTTTT. It encodes CASSRSAGGRTGELFF.

The CDR3 sequence: CASSQDSSGREQFF. CDR3 sequence (DNA): TGTGCCAGCAGCCAAGATTCCAGTGGGCGTGAGCAGTTCTTC. The chain recombines TRBV3-1 (or the pseudogene TRBV3-2) with TRBJ2-1; D gene unclear. The germline V gene encodes CDR1 LGHDT and CDR2 YNNKEL (reference sequence). The CDR3 consists of 14 residues. Trimming pared 0 bases from V and 9 bases from J, leaving 12 bases between.

The chain is built from TRBV14 and TRBJ2-1; 10 bases agree with TRBD1. Trimming removed 1 base from V and 7 bases from J; junction bases left unmatched: 7. The germline V gene encodes CDR1 SGHDN and CDR2 FVKESK. The CDR3 has 16 residues. The CDR3 bases are TGTGCCAGCAGCCAAGGACAGGGGGCCTCTCGGAATGAGCAGTTCTTC. This sequence encodes CASSQGQGASRNEQFF.

This sequence joins TRBV5-4 and TRBJ2-3; a weak D match, TRBD1 (6 bases). This CDR3 is 12 amino acids long. Trimming shortened V by 7 bases and J by 4 bases, and 10 bases separated the two germline ends. CDR1 is SGHNT, CDR2 YYREEE, per germline (reference sequence). CDR3 protein: CASQGSPDTQYF. In DNA, the CDR3 is TGTGCCAGCCAGGGGTCCCCAGATACGCAGTATTTT.

This clone was counted a single time. The V and J genes are TRBV6-6 and TRBJ2-7; 9 nucleotides match TRBD1. The CDR3 sequence is 15 residues long. V lost 6 bases and J lost 1; bases outside the gene matches: 7. The germline V gene encodes CDR1 MNHNY and CDR2 SVGAGI (reference sequence). CDR3 residues: CASRQGQGLSYEQYF. In DNA form, the CDR3 reads TGTGCCAGCAGGCAGGGACAGGGTCTTTCCTACGAGCAGTACTTC.

This chain uses TRBV21-1 with TRBJ1-3; the table's D call, TRBD1, was not checked against the DNA. TRBV21-1 is a pseudogene locus. This CDR3 has 17 residues. DNA for the CDR3: TGTGCCAGCAGCAAAGTGGGGGACAGGGTAACTGGAAACACCATATATTTT. This gives the protein CASSKVGDRVTGNTIYF.

This chain uses TRBV21-1 with TRBJ2-7; TRBD2, the table's D call, lacks a check against the DNA. TRBV21-1 is tagged as a pseudogene. The CDR3 length is 16 residues. The CDR3 protein is CASSKDTGGHQYEQYF. CDR3 DNA sequence: TGTGCCAGCAGCAAGGATACGGGGGGGCATCAGTACGAGCAGTACTTC.

The J gene is TRBJ2-3, the V gene TRBV11-3; D remains unclear. The CDR3 loop spans 14 amino acids. The V and J ends lost 1 base and 4 bases respectively, with 9 bases between them. CDR1 and CDR2 (germline): SGHNT, YENEEA. CDR3 in amino acids: CASSLVHRADTQYF. DNA of the CDR3: TGTGCCAGCAGCTTAGTCCACCGGGCAGATACGCAGTATTTT. Variable domain in full (rest from reference TRBV11-3 and TRBJ2-3): EAGVVQSPRYKIIEKKQPVAFWCNPISGHNTLYWYLQNLGQGPELLIRYENEEAVDDSQLPKDRFSAERLKGVDSTLKIQPAELGDSAVYLCASSLVHRADTQYFGPGTRLTVL.

This chain links TRBV2 with TRBJ1-3; D is unresolved. Germline-derived CDR1 and CDR2 are SNHLY and FYNNEI. CDR3 size: 13 residues. V was shortened by 7 bases and J by 3 bases, with 10 bases between the two germline ends. CDR3 in DNA: TGTGCCAGCAACGAGAATAGTGGAAACACCATATATTTT. Its translation: CASNENSGNTIYF.

The gene calls are TRBV27 and TRBJ2-7; 10 bases are shared with TRBD1. The V segment lost 5 bases and the J segment 3 bases; nucleotides outside the gene matches: 4. Germline values: CDR1 MNHEY, CDR2 SMNVEV (reference sequence). This CDR3 has 14 residues. The CDR3 region is CASSQRTGGYEQYF. Written as DNA, the CDR3 is TGTGCCAGCAGTCAAAGGACAGGGGGCTACGAGCAGTACTTC.

CDR3 bases: TGCGCCAGCAGCCTGAGGTGGGATACGCAGTATTTT. Protein sequence: CASSLRWDTQYF. The chain combines TRBV5-1 with TRBJ2-3; no firm D call. This CDR3 comprises 12 residues. CDR1 and CDR2 (germline): SGHRS, YFSETQ. V lost 4 bases and J lost 6, with 9 bases in between.